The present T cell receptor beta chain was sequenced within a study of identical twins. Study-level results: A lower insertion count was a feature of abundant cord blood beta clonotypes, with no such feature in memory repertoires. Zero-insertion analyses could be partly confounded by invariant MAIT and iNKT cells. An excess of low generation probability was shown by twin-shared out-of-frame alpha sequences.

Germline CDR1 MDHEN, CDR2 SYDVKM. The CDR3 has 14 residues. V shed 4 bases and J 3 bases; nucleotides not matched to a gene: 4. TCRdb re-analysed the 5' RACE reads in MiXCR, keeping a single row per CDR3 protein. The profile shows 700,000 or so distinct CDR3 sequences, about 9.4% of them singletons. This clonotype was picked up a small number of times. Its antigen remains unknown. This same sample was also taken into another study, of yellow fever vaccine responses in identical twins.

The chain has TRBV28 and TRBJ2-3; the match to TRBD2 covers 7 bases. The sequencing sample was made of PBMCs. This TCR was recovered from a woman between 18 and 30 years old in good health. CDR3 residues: CASSSGAGTDTQYF. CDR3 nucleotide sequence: TGTGCCAGCAGTTCAGGAGCGGGGACAGATACGCAGTATTTT.